The rows below give T cell receptor beta chains drawn from one sample of a study of radiotherapy plus CTLA-4 blockade in lung cancer. The method was immunoSEQ multiplex PCR; TCRdb's version includes in-frame clones alone and lacks a portion of them. The sample consists of about 45,000 clones, 63% of them appearing once. The specimen comprised peripheral blood, sampled from a patient treated with radiotherapy plus ipilimumab. These receptors were obtained from a human donor with non-small cell lung cancer who had a partial response to radiotherapy plus ipilimumab. The CDR3 runs from the conserved cysteine through the conserved F or W. A D gene is named only where the DNA matches it firmly. Part of the rows lack a size; the others show once, few, many or a class for expanded clones.

j_call v_call cdr3_length clone_size d_call cdr3_aa cdr3_nt
TRBJ1-1 TRBV28 12 few TRBD1 CATGPDRGKAFF TGTGCCACCGGGCCGGACAGGGGGAAAGCTTTCTTT
TRBJ2-2 TRBV18 17 - - CASSPPIGRDHTGELFF TGTGCCAGCTCACCACCCATCGGCAGGGATCACACCGGGGAGCTGTTTTTT
TRBJ2-1 TRBV7-2 14 - TRBD2 CASLLGGADNEQFF TGTGCCAGCCTGCTCGGGGGGGCCGACAATGAGCAGTTCTTC
TRBJ2-7 TRBV19 14 - - CASSIGIRGTEQYF TGTGCCAGTAGTATAGGTATAAGGGGGACCGAGCAGTACTTC
TRBJ2-3 TRBV15 16 once - CATSRVRGRRADTQYF TGTGCCACCAGCAGAGTAAGGGGAAGAAGGGCAGATACGCAGTATTTT
TRBJ2-3 TRBV6-6 16 - TRBD2 CATTLTSGEYTDTQYF TGTGCCACCACCCTAACTAGCGGGGAATACACAGATACGCAGTATTTT
TRBJ1-2 TRBV5-6 15 - TRBD1 CASSLGPGTEYGYTF TGTGCCAGCAGCTTGGGGCCGGGGACAGAGTATGGCTACACCTTC
TRBJ2-7 TRBV7-2 15 - - CASSLSYQGNYEQYF TGTGCCAGCAGCTTAAGTTACCAGGGTAACTACGAGCAGTACTTC
TRBJ2-1 TRBV5-1 14 - TRBD2 CASRAGGPSGEQFF TGCGCCAGCAGGGCGGGAGGGCCTTCCGGGGAGCAGTTCTTC
TRBJ2-3 TRBV19 13 - - CATTREGADTQYF TGTGCCACCACCCGGGAGGGGGCTGACACGCAGTATTTT
TRBJ2-1 TRBV6-5 15 few TRBD2 CASSYSSGGTIKVFF TGTGCCAGCAGTTACTCGTCGGGAGGCACTATCAAGGTGTTCTTC
TRBJ1-4 TRBV18 14 - - CASSPRERNEKLFF TGTGCCAGCTCACCTCGGGAGCGTAATGAAAAACTGTTTTTT
TRBJ2-4 TRBV5-1 17 - TRBD1 CASSLQGGQGGKNIQYF TGCGCCAGCAGCTTGCAGGGGGGACAGGGAGGCAAAAACATTCAGTACTTC
TRBJ1-4 TRBV5-1 14 - TRBD1 CASSIGQGNEKLFF TGCGCCAGCAGCATAGGACAGGGGAATGAAAAACTGTTTTTT
TRBJ2-5 TRBV9 16 - TRBD1 CASSATGTGEGETQYF TGTGCCAGCAGCGCCACCGGGACAGGGGAGGGAGAGACCCAGTACTTC